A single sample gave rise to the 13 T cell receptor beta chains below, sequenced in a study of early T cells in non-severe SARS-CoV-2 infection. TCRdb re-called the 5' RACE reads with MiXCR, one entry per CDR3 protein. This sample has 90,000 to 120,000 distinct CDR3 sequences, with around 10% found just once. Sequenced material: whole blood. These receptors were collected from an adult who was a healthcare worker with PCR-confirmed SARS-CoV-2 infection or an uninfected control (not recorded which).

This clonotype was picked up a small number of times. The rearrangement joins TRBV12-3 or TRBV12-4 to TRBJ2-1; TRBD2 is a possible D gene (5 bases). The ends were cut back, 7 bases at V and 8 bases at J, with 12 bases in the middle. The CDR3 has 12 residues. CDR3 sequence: CASTASRDEQFF. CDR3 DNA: TGTGCCAGCACCGCTAGCCGGGATGAGCAGTTCTTC.

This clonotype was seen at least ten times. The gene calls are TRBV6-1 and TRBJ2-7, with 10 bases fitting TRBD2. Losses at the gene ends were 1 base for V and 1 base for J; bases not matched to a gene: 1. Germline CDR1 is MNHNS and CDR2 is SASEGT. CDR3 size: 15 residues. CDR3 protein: CASSEVLAGSYEQYF. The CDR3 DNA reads TGTGCCAGCAGTGAAGTACTAGCGGGGTCCTACGAGCAGTACTTC.

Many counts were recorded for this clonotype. CDR3 in DNA: TGTGCCAGCTCACCCGGTGGGGATAATTCACCCCTCCACTTT. Its protein product is CASSPGGDNSPLHF. The V and J genes are TRBV18 and TRBJ1-6; D gene ambiguous. V shed 3 bases and J shed 5 bases, with 8 bases lying between them. The CDR3 runs to 14 residues. Per germline, CDR1 KGHSH and CDR2 LQKENI. Complete variable domain (other parts from reference TRBV18 and TRBJ1-6): NAGVMQNPRHLVRRRGQEARLRCSPMKGHSHVYWYRQLPEEGLKFMVYLQKENIIDESGMPKERFSAEFPKEGPSILRIQQVVRGDSAAYFCASSPGGDNSPLHFGNGTRLTVT.

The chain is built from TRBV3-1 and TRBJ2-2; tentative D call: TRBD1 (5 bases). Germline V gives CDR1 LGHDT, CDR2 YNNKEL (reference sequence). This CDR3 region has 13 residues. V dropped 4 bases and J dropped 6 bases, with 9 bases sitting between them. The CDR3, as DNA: TGTGCCAGCAGCCCCCGACAGCCCGGGGAGCTGTTTTTT. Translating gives CASSPRQPGELFF.

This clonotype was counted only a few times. The CDR3 sequence is CASSQDWGTYEQYF. DNA for the CDR3: TGTGCCAGCAGCCAAGACTGGGGGACCTACGAGCAGTACTTC. The rearrangement joins TRBV4-2 to TRBJ2-7; D may match TRBD1 or TRBD2 (5 bases each). Germline V gives CDR1 LGHNA, CDR2 YNFKEQ. The CDR3 sequence is 14 residues long. Trimming removed 0 bases from V and 2 bases from J, with 8 bases in between.

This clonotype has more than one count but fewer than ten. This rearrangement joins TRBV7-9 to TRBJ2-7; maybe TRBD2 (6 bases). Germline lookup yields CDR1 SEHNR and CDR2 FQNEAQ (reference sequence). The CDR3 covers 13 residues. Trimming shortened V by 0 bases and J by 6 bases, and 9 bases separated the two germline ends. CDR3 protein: CASSLAGRREQYF. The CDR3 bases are TGTGCCAGCAGCTTAGCCGGGAGACGCGAGCAGTACTTC.

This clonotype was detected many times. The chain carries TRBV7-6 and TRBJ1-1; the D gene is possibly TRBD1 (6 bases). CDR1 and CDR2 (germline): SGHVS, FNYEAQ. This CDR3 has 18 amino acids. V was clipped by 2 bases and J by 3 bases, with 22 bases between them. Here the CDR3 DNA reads TGTGCCAGCAGCTTATTCCCAGGGGTTCAAAATTGGGACACTGAAGCTTTCTTT. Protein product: CASSLFPGVQNWDTEAFF.

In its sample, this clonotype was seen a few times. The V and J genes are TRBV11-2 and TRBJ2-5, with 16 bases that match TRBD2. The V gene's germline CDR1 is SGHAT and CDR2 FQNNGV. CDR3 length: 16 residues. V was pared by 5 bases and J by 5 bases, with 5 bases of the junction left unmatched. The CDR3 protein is CASSPGTSGRGETQYF. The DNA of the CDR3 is TGTGCCAGCAGCCCCGGGACTAGCGGGAGGGGGGAGACCCAGTACTTC. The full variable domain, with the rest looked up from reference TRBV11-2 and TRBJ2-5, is EAGVAQSPRYKIIEKRQSVAFWCNPISGHATLYWYQQILGQGPKLLIQFQNNGVVDDSQLPKDRFSAERLKGVDSTLKIQPAKLEDSAVYLCASSPGTSGRGETQYFGPGTRLLVL.

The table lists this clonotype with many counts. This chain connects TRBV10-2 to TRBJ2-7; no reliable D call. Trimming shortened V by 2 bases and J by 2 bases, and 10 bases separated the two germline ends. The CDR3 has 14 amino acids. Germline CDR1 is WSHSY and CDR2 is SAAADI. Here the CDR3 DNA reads TGCGCCAGCAGTGAGAGCTGGGGTCCCTACGAGCAGTACTTC. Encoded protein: CASSESWGPYEQYF.

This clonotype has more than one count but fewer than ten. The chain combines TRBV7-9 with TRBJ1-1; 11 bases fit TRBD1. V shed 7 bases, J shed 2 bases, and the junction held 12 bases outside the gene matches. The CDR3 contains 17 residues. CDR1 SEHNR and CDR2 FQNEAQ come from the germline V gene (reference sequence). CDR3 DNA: TGTGCCAGCAACTCTGGACAGGGGGCCGGTTATAACACTGAAGCTTTCTTT. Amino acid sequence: CASNSGQGAGYNTEAFF.

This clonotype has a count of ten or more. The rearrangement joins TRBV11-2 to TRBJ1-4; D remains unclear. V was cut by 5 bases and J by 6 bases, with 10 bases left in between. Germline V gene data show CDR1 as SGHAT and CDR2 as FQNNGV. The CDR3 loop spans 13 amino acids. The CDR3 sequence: CASSEDHHEKLFF. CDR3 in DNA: TGTGCCAGCAGCGAGGACCACCATGAAAAACTGTTTTTT. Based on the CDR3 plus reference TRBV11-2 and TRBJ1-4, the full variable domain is EAGVAQSPRYKIIEKRQSVAFWCNPISGHATLYWYQQILGQGPKLLIQFQNNGVVDDSQLPKDRFSAERLKGVDSTLKIQPAKLEDSAVYLCASSEDHHEKLFFGSGTQLSVL.

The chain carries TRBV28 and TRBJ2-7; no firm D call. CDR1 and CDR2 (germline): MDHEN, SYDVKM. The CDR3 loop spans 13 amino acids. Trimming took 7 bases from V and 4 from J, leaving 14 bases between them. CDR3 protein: CASIRGFGYEQYF. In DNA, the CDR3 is TGTGCCAGCATTCGTGGGTTCGGGTACGAGCAGTACTTC.

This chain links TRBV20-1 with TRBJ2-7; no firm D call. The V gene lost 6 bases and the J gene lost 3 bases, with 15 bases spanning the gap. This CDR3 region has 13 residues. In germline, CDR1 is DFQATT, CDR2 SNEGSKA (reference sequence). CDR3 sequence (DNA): TGCAGTGCCTTCCGGCTATCTTTCTACGAGCAGTACTTC. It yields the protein CSAFRLSFYEQYF.